The rows below give T cell receptor beta chains drawn from one sample of a study of T cell responses to AZD1222 COVID-19 vaccine. The repertoire was sequenced with immunoSEQ multiplex PCR; TCRdb's copy has only in-frame clones and lacks some. The table shows 150,000 to 200,000 clones, with 88% occurring only once. The starting material was peripheral blood, obtained on day 0 of AZD1222 vaccination. Receptor source: an adult in good health. Each CDR3 is given with its conserved first and last residue. Each record gives: V gene, clone size, J gene, D gene, CDR3 protein, CDR3 DNA. A D gene is named only where the DNA matches it firmly. Not every row has a clone size; where given, it reads once, few, many or a size class.

TRBV29-1	.	TRBJ2-1	.	CSVGALNEQFF	TGCAGCGTTGGTGCTCTCAATGAGCAGTTCTTC
TRBV28	.	TRBJ1-5	.	CASSLLGNQPQHF	TGTGCCAGCAGTTTACTGGGTAATCAGCCCCAGCATTTT
TRBV5-6	.	TRBJ2-7	.	CASSVDRAYEQYF	TGTGCCAGCAGCGTGGACCGAGCCTACGAGCAGTACTTC
TRBV7-5	.	TRBJ1-2	.	CARSSGRGDYGYTF	TGTGCCAGAAGCTCCGGCAGGGGTGACTATGGCTACACCTTC
TRBV19	.	TRBJ1-4	.	CASRIRQATNEKLFF	TGTGCCAGTAGAATAAGACAAGCAACTAATGAAAAACTGTTTTTT
TRBV3-1/TRBV3-2	.	TRBJ2-7	.	CASSQAGGPSYEQYF	TGTGCCAGCAGCCAAGCCGGGGGGCCATCCTACGAGCAGTACTTC
TRBV6-1	.	TRBJ2-7	.	CASSESTSYEQYF	TGTGCCAGCAGTGAATCAACCTCCTACGAGCAGTACTTC
TRBV6-5	once	TRBJ1-6	.	CASRRLNSPLHF	TGTGCCAGCAGACGGCTGAATTCACCCCTCCACTTT
TRBV29-1	.	TRBJ2-2	.	CSVGGPENTGELFF	TGCAGCGTTGGGGGGCCTGAGAACACCGGGGAGCTGTTTTTT
TRBV11-3	.	TRBJ2-1	TRBD2	CASSLQTSPYNEQFF	TGTGCCAGCAGCTTGCAGACTAGCCCCTACAATGAGCAGTTCTTC
TRBV11-3	.	TRBJ2-7	.	CASGKAGSSYEQYF	TGTGCCAGCGGGAAGGCCGGTAGCTCCTACGAGCAGTACTTC